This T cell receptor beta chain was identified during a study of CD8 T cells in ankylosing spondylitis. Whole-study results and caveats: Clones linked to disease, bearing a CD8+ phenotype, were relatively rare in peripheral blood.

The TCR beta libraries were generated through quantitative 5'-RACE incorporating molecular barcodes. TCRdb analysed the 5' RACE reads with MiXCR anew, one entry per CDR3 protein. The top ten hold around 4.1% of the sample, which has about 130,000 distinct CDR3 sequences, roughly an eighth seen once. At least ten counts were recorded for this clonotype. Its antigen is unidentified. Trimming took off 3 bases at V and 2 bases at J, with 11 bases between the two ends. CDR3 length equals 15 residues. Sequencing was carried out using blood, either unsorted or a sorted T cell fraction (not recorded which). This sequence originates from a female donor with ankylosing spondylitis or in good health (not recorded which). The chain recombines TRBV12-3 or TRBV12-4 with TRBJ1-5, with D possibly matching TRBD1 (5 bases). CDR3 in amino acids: CASSFQGLGNQPQHF. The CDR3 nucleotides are TGTGCCAGCAGTTTCCAGGGTCTGGGCAATCAGCCCCAGCATTTT.